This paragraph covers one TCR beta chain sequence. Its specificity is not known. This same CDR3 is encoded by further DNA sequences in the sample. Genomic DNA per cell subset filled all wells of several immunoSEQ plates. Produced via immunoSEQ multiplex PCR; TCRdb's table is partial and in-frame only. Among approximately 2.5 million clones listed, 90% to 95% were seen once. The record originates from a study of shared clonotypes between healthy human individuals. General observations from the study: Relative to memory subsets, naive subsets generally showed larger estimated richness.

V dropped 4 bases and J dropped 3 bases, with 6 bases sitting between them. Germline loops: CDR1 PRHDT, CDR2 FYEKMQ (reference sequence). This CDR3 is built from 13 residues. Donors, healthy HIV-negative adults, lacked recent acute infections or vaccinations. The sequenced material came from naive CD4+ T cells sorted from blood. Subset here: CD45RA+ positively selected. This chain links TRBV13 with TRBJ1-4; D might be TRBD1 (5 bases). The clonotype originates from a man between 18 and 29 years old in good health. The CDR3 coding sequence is TGTGCCAGCAGCTCGGGACCTAATGAAAAACTGTTTTTT. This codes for CASSSGPNEKLFF.